This entry lists 28 T cell receptor beta chains sequenced from one sample in a study of cytomegalovirus exposure and HLA in healthy donors. The primer mix had 60 Vbeta and 13 Jbeta primers. Sequenced by immunoSEQ multiplex PCR; TCRdb stores in-frame clones only, minus some. The table records approximately 100,000 clones, 50% to 65% of them present only once. Input material: PBMCs. The origin of the receptors is a man between 25 and 39 years old in good health and CMV-seropositive.

This clone has only a few counts. CDR3 amino acids: CASSWLGGSRETQYF. The CDR3 bases are TGTGCCAGCAGCTGGCTTGGTGGGAGTAGGGAGACCCAGTACTTC. The J gene is TRBJ2-5, the V gene TRBV7-9; D might be TRBD2 (5 bases). The CDR3 loop spans 15 amino acids. In germline, CDR1 is SEHNR, CDR2 FQNEAQ (reference sequence). The V end was cut by 4 bases, the J end by 5 bases, with 17 bases between.

This clone was counted between two and nine times. The chain is built from TRBV2 and TRBJ1-1; D is ambiguous. V was clipped by 8 bases and J by 2 bases, with 12 bases between them. The germline CDR1 and CDR2 sequences are SNHLY and FYNNEI. The CDR3 runs 13 residues. The CDR3 here is CASHPLRNTEAFF. CDR3 bases: TGTGCCAGCCACCCCCTAAGAAACACTGAAGCTTTCTTT.

V usage is TRBV11-2 and J usage is TRBJ2-1; D might be TRBD2 (6 bases). This CDR3 contains 13 residues. Germline V CDR1 and CDR2: SGHAT, FQNNGV. V was shortened by 6 bases and J by 0 bases, with 6 bases between the two germline ends. CDR3: CASREGSYNEQFF. The CDR3 DNA reads TGTGCCAGCAGGGAGGGCTCCTACAATGAGCAGTTCTTC. The full variable domain, in which reference TRBV11-2 and TRBJ2-1 provide the parts outside the CDR3, is EAGVAQSPRYKIIEKRQSVAFWCNPISGHATLYWYQQILGQGPKLLIQFQNNGVVDDSQLPKDRFSAERLKGVDSTLKIQPAKLEDSAVYLCASREGSYNEQFFGPGTRLTVL.

The rearrangement links TRBV5-1 to TRBJ2-3; TRBD2 aligns across 8 bases. The CDR3 covers 15 residues. Germline loops: CDR1 SGHRS, CDR2 YFSETQ. Trimming cost V 0 bases and J 2 bases; bases outside gene matches: 2. The CDR3 DNA follows: TGCGCCAGCAGCTTGGGGCGGGGGGACACAGATACGCAGTATTTT. Translating gives CASSLGRGDTDTQYF.

CDR3 coding DNA: TGCGCCAGCACGTATACTGGGAGCACCGGGGAGCTGTTTTTT. Translation gives CASTYTGSTGELFF. This chain joins TRBV4-1 and TRBJ2-2; the D gene is possibly TRBD2 (5 bases). This CDR3 region has 14 residues. Trimming took 7 bases from V and 4 from J, leaving 13 bases between them. CDR1 and CDR2 from the germline V gene are MGHRA and YSYEKL.

The V call is TRBV18, the J call TRBJ2-3, with D possibly matching TRBD2 (6 bases). CDR1 KGHSH and CDR2 LQKENI come from the germline V gene. The CDR3 runs to 19 residues. V dropped 3 bases and J dropped 0 bases, with 22 bases sitting between them. In nucleotides, the CDR3 is TGTGCCAGCTCACCCCGGATGGGGGGAGGTCTAAAGAGCACAGATACGCAGTATTTT. Protein product: CASSPRMGGGLKSTDTQYF.

This chain uses TRBV6-1 with TRBJ2-1; the D gene is possibly TRBD2 (6 bases). This CDR3 is built from 12 residues. With 9 bases removed from V and 6 bases from J, the gap between germline ends came to 12 bases. Germline V lookup: CDR1 MNHNS, CDR2 SASEGT. The chain's CDR3 is CASTGVGNEQFF. In DNA, the CDR3 is TGTGCCAGTACGGGGGTCGGCAATGAGCAGTTCTTC.

The chain couples TRBV7-8 to TRBJ2-1, with 7 bases that match TRBD2. Germline V gene sequence: CDR1 SGHVS, CDR2 FQNEAQ. The V and J ends lost 1 base and 9 bases, in that order; junction bases with no gene match: 9. The CDR3 is 15 residues long. CDR3 DNA: TGTGCCAGCAGCTTAGTTGGACTAGGTGGGATTGAGCAGTTCTTC. This translates into CASSLVGLGGIEQFF.

The J gene is TRBJ1-3, the V gene TRBV13, with D unclear. The CDR3 has 13 residues. In germline, CDR1 is PRHDT, CDR2 FYEKMQ (reference sequence). V lost 1 base, J lost 4 bases, and 5 bases lay in between. The CDR3 bases are TGTGCCAGCAGCTTAGTGGCAGGAAACACCATATATTTT. Translating it yields CASSLVAGNTIYF. The full variable domain, with the rest looked up from reference TRBV13 and TRBJ1-3, is AAGVIQSPRHLIKEKRETATLKCYPIPRHDTVYWYQQGPGQDPQFLISFYEKMQSDKGSIPDRFSAQQFSDYHSELNMSSLELGDSALYFCASSLVAGNTIYFGEGSWLTVV.

The table lists this clone with a few counts. The rearrangement joins TRBV14 to TRBJ1-2, with 8 bases identical to TRBD1. The CDR3 runs 16 residues. J lost 1 base, V lost 4 bases, and 8 bases had no gene match. Germline CDR1 is SGHDN and CDR2 is FVKESK. The CDR3 DNA reads as TGTGCCAGCAGCCCTGGGACAGGCAAAGGTAACTATGGCTACACCTTC. Residues: CASSPGTGKGNYGYTF.

The chain links TRBV19 to TRBJ1-5, with TRBD1 identical over 10 bases. V dropped 1 base and J dropped 2; count of bases not matched to a gene: 14. The CDR3 has 20 residues. Germline-derived CDR1 and CDR2 are LNHDA and SQIVND (reference sequence). CDR3 loop: CASSIGIWGQGIDGNQPQHF. In nucleotides, the CDR3 is TGTGCCAGTAGTATAGGAATATGGGGACAGGGGATTGATGGCAATCAGCCCCAGCATTTT.

This clone was seen more than once but under ten times. The chain has TRBV19 and TRBJ1-1, with TRBD1 matching 7 bases. The V segment lost 5 bases and the J segment 2 bases; nucleotides outside the gene matches: 5. CDR3 size: 14 residues. The germline V gene has CDR1 LNHDA and CDR2 SQIVND (reference sequence). CDR3 coding DNA: TGTGCCAGTAGTTACGGGACAGCCAACACTGAAGCTTTCTTT. It specifies CASSYGTANTEAFF.

A single count supports this clone. The J gene is TRBJ1-1, the V gene TRBV29-1, with D possibly being TRBD1 (5 bases). The V end was cut by 7 bases, the J end by 7 bases, with 16 bases between. In germline, CDR1 is SQVTM, CDR2 ANQGSEA. The CDR3 runs to 12 residues. CDR3 bases: TGCAGCGCCGTACGGGGGACGTTTGAAGCTTTCTTT. This sequence encodes CSAVRGTFEAFF. Using reference TRBV29-1 and TRBJ1-1 for the parts outside the CDR3, the full variable domain is SAVISQKPSRDICQRGTSLTIQCQVDSQVTMMFWYRQQPGQSLTLIATANQGSEATYESGFVIDKFPISRPNLTFSTLTVSNMSPEDSSIYLCSAVRGTFEAFFGQGTRLTVV.

V gene TRBV6-5 combines with J gene TRBJ2-7, with TRBD2 matching 13 bases. The CDR3 totals 15 residues. Per germline, CDR1 MNHEY and CDR2 SVGAGI. V lost 5 bases and J lost 3; bases outside the gene matches: 4. The CDR3, as DNA: TGTGCCAGCAGTCCGCGACTAGCGGGGGGCTACGAGCAGTACTTC. Amino acids: CASSPRLAGGYEQYF.

This chain uses TRBV25-1 with TRBJ2-5; no reliable D call. Germline V gene sequence: CDR1 MGHDK, CDR2 SYGVNS. The V end was cut by 0 bases, the J end by 5 bases, with 10 bases between. CDR3 length equals 14 residues. The DNA for the CDR3 is TGTGCCAGCAGTGAATACGGTATTTTCGAGACCCAGTACTTC. It specifies CASSEYGIFETQYF.

This chain uses TRBV5-4 with TRBJ2-3; a weak D match, TRBD1 (7 bases). This CDR3 is 16 amino acids long. Germline-derived CDR1 and CDR2 are SGHNT and YYREEE (reference sequence). Deletions cut 4 bases from V and 3 bases from J, with 18 bases between. CDR3 nucleotides: TGTGCCAGCAGCCCTGGGCAGGGGGGTCGGACAGATACGCAGTATTTT. Translation gives CASSPGQGGRTDTQYF.

The chain recombines TRBV7-2 with TRBJ2-1; TRBD2 matches 9 bases. Germline lookup yields CDR1 SGHTA and CDR2 FQGNSA. CDR3 size: 15 residues. The trim removed 3 bases at V and 3 bases at J, leaving 3 bases unmatched. CDR3 DNA: TGTGCCAGCAGCTTTCCTAGCGGGGTCTACAATGAGCAGTTCTTC. Its protein is CASSFPSGVYNEQFF.

This chain connects TRBV6-5 to TRBJ2-1; D remains ambiguous. Germline CDR1 reads MNHEY; CDR2 reads SVGAGI. The CDR3 is 14 residues long. Trimming took off 6 bases at V and 7 bases at J, with 16 bases between the two ends. CDR3 protein: CASRSNQRSNEQFF. The DNA of the CDR3 is TGTGCCAGCAGATCTAATCAGAGGTCGAATGAGCAGTTCTTC.

The J gene is TRBJ1-5, the V gene TRBV4-1, with D possibly being TRBD1 (6 bases). CDR3 length equals 15 residues. V lost 0 bases and J 6 bases, leaving 12 bases between the germline ends. From germline, CDR1 is MGHRA and CDR2 YSYEKL. The CDR3 loop is CASSQDRGGTQPQHF. As DNA, the CDR3 is TGCGCCAGCAGCCAAGATAGGGGGGGAACTCAGCCCCAGCATTTT.

The chain joins TRBV6-1 to TRBJ2-3, with TRBD2 identical over 16 bases. Germline CDR1 MNHNS, CDR2 SASEGT. This CDR3 region has 15 residues. Germline trimming cut 6 bases from V and 8 bases from J; bases unmatched to any gene: 5. The CDR3 is CASRAGLAGGGTQYF. The CDR3 region has the DNA TGTGCCAGCAGAGCGGGACTAGCGGGGGGGGGTACGCAGTATTTT.

The V call is TRBV5-1, the J call TRBJ1-1, with D maybe TRBD1 (5 bases). Germline V gene sequence: CDR1 SGHRS, CDR2 YFSETQ. CDR3 length: 14 amino acids. V lost 3 bases and J lost 3, with 12 bases in between. CDR3 DNA: TGCGCCAGCAGCTCTACCAGGGATTACACTGAAGCTTTCTTT. It specifies CASSSTRDYTEAFF.

The V gene is TRBV18, the J gene TRBJ2-7; tentative D call: TRBD2 (5 bases). Per germline, CDR1 KGHSH and CDR2 LQKENI. The CDR3 covers 14 residues. V was clipped by 5 bases and J by 2 bases, with 13 bases between them. The CDR3 region is CASSGWETPYEQYF. In nucleotides, the CDR3 is TGTGCCAGCTCAGGTTGGGAGACCCCCTACGAGCAGTACTTC.

The genes are TRBV6-1 and TRBJ2-3; the match to TRBD1 covers 9 bases. V dropped 2 bases and J dropped 4; count of bases not matched to a gene: 4. This CDR3 is 15 amino acids long. Germline assignment: CDR1 MNHNS and CDR2 SASEGT. This chain's CDR3 is CASSEMGQGPDTQYF. CDR3 nucleotides: TGTGCCAGCAGTGAAATGGGACAGGGACCAGATACGCAGTATTTT.

This rearrangement joins TRBV10-3 to TRBJ2-3, with 7 bases identical to TRBD2. Germline V gene lookup returns CDR1 ENHRY and CDR2 SYGVKD. The CDR3 contains 16 residues. The trim removed 0 bases at V and 0 bases at J, leaving 3 bases unmatched. The CDR3 nucleotides read TGTGCCATCAGTGAGTCACTAGCGCATAGCACAGATACGCAGTATTTT. Encoded protein: CAISESLAHSTDTQYF.

The chain recombines TRBV5-1 with TRBJ2-7; D remains ambiguous. The CDR3 loop spans 15 amino acids. With 0 bases removed from V and 9 bases from J, the gap between germline ends came to 19 bases. The germline V gene encodes CDR1 SGHRS and CDR2 YFSETQ. In nucleotides, the CDR3 is TGCGCCAGCAGCTTGGCCTATGACTCCGTAAGTGGGCAGTACTTC. Translation: CASSLAYDSVSGQYF.

The rearrangement links TRBV25-1 to TRBJ1-1; TRBD1 aligns across 7 bases. V lost 5 bases and J lost 1; bases outside the gene matches: 4. The CDR3 runs 14 residues. Looked up from germline, CDR1 is MGHDK and CDR2 is SYGVNS. CDR3 residues: CASSKTGSNTEAFF. CDR3 nucleotide sequence: TGTGCCAGCAGTAAGACAGGGTCGAACACTGAAGCTTTCTTT.

The rearrangement uses TRBV10-3 and TRBJ1-5; the match to TRBD1 covers 7 bases. The CDR3 totals 14 residues. The germline CDR1 and CDR2 sequences are ENHRY and SYGVKD. Trimming cost V 7 bases and J 5 bases; bases outside gene matches: 8. The CDR3 DNA reads as TGTGCCATCAACGACAGGGAATTGGATCAGCCCCAGCATTTT. Its protein product is CAINDRELDQPQHF.

This sequence joins TRBV9 and TRBJ1-1; no clear D. The CDR3 has 12 amino acids. Trimming took off 0 bases at V and 6 bases at J, with 6 bases between the two ends. The V gene's germline CDR1 is SGDLS and CDR2 YYNGEE. The CDR3: CASSVASAEAFF. Here the CDR3 DNA reads TGTGCCAGCAGCGTAGCCTCGGCTGAAGCTTTCTTT.